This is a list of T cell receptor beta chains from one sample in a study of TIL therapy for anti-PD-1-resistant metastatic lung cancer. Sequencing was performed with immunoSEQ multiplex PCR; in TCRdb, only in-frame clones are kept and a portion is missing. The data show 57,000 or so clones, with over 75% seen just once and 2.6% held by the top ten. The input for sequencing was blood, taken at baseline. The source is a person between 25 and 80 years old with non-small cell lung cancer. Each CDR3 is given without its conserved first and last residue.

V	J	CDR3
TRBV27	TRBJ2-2	ASSLNRVDGELF
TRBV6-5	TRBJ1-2	ASSYSRTGGLVGYT
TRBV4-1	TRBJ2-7	ASSQEDVGRIYEQY
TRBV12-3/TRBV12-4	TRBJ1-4	ASSSQAEKLF
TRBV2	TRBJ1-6	ASTGSPRSPLH
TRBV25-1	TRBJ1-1	ASSDLAANTEAF
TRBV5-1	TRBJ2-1	ASSLLSLVDEQF
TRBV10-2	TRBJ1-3	ASSLSWSGNTIY
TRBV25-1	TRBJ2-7	ASQGMGLAVLGSYEQY
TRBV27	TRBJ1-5	ASSSDTHQPQH
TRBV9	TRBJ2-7	ASSANFRWNEQY
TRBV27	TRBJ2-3	ASTLGAREGQDTQY
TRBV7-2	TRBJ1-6	ASSFTGTNSPLH
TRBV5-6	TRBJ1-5	ASSLTGGDQPQH
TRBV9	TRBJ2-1	ASSVDPGTGGRDEQF
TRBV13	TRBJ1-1	ASSFPAGEAF
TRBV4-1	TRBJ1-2	ASSHGTGLDYGYT
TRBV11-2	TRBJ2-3	ASSLDPQGTQY
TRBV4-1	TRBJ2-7	ASSQVTSGPYEQY
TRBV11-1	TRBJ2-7	ASSLGGSYEQY
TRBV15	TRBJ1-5	ATSTGAGFDNQPQH
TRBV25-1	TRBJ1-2	ASSPSGQGGGYT
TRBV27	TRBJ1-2	ASSNLDRVAYGYT
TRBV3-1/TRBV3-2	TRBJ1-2	ASSPEGYSSGYT
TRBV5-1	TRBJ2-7	ASRWGQGSYEQY
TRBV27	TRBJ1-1	ASSVQGTNTEAF
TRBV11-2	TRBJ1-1	ASSLEQGADTEAF
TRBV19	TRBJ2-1	ASREPTGNYNEQF
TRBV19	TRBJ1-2	ASSSRQGRDYGYT
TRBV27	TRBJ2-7	ASSPLRAGNEQY
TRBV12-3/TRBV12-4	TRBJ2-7	ASSFSGGYEQY
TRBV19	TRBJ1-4	ASSRRATNEKLF
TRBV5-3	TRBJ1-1	ARSFWYSPGGTEAF
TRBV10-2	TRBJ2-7	ASSPHNEQY
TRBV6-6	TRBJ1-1	ASRPGRPDTEAF
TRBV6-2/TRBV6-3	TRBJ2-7	ASSYSTAAGAGSLSYEQY
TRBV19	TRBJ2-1	ASSFDGDEQF
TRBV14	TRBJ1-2	ASSQDRGDRTGNGYT
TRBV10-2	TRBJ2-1	ASSARDRGFDEQF
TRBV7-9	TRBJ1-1	ASRWGPKTEAF